The TCR beta chain described here comes from a study of cytomegalovirus exposure and HLA in healthy donors. The CDR3 length is 16 residues. Germline V lookup: CDR1 SEHNR, CDR2 FQNEAQ (reference sequence). Between the trimmed V and J ends, which lost 5 bases and 0 bases, there was a span of 15 bases. Vbeta (60) and Jbeta (13) primers were used in the PCR. Using immunoSEQ multiplex PCR, the repertoire was profiled, and TCRdb retains in-frame clones only, with some absent. The data show over 80,000 clones, around 81% seen once. The sequenced sample consisted of PBMCs. The sequence derives from a man aged 40-49 years in good health and CMV-seropositive. The chain recombines TRBV7-9 with TRBJ2-3, with a weak D call TRBD2 (7 bases). CDR3 coding DNA: TGTGCCAGCAGCCTGCTACAGGGAGGGAGCACAGATACGCAGTATTTT. Its translation: CASSLLQGGSTDTQYF.